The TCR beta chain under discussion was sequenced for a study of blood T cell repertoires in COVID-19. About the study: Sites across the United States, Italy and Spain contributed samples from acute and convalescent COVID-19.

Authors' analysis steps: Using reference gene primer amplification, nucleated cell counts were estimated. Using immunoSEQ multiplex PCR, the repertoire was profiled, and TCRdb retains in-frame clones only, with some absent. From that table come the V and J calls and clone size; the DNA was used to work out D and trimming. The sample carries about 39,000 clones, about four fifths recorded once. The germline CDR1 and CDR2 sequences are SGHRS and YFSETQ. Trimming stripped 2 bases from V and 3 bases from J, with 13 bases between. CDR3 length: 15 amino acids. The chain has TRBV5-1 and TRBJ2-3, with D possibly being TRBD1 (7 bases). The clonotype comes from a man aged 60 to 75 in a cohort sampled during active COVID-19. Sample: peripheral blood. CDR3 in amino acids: CASSFRGTATDTQYF. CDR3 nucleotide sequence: TGCGCCAGCAGCTTCCGGGGGACAGCAACAGATACGCAGTATTTT. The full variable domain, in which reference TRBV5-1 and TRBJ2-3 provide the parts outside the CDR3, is KAGVTQTPRYLIKTRGQQVTLSCSPISGHRSVSWYQQTPGQGLQFLFEYFSETQRNKGNFPGRFSGRQFSNSRSEMNVSTLELGDSALYLCASSFRGTATDTQYFGPGTRLTVL.